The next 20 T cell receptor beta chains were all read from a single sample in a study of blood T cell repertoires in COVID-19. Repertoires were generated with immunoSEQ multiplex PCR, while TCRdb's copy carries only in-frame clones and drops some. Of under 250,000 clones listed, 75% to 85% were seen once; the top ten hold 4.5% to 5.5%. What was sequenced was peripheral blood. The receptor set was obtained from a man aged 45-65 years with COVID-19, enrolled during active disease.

CDR3 region: CSVQQGHNQPQHF. The CDR3 coding sequence is TGCAGCGTTCAACAGGGGCACAATCAGCCCCAGCATTTT. The chain combines TRBV29-1 with TRBJ1-5, with 7 nucleotides matching TRBD1. CDR3 length: 13 amino acids. CDR1 and CDR2 (germline): SQVTM, ANQGSEA. The V gene end was trimmed by 5 bases and the J gene end by 3 bases; junction bases not matched to a gene: 4.

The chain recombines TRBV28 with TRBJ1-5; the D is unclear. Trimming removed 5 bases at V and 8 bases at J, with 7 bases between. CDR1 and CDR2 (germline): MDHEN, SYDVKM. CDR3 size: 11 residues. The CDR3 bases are TGTGCCAGCAGTCGGGGTAAGCCCCAGCATTTT. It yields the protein CASSRGKPQHF.

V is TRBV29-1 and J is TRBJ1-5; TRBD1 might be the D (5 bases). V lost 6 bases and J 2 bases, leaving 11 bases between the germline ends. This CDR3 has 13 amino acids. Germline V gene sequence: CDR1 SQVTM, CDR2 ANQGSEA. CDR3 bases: TGCAGCGTGTCCGCGGGGCGCAATCAGCCCCAGCATTTT. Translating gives CSVSAGRNQPQHF.

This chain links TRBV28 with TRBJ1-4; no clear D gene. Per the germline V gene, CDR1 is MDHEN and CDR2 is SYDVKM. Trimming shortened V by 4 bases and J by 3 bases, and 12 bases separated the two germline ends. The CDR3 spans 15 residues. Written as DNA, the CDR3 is TGTGCCAGCAGTTCGAGACAAGCCCCTAATGAAAAACTGTTTTTT. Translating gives CASSSRQAPNEKLFF.

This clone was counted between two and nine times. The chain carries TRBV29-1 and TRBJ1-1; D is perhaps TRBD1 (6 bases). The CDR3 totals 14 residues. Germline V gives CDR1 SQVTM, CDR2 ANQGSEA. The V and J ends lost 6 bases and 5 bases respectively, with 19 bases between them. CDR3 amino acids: CSVGEDRSGTEAFF. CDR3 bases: TGCAGCGTCGGAGAGGACAGATCGGGGACTGAAGCTTTCTTT. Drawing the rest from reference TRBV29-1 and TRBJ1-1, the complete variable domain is SAVISQKPSRDICQRGTSLTIQCQVDSQVTMMFWYRQQPGQSLTLIATANQGSEATYESGFVIDKFPISRPNLTFSTLTVSNMSPEDSSIYLCSVGEDRSGTEAFFGQGTRLTVV.

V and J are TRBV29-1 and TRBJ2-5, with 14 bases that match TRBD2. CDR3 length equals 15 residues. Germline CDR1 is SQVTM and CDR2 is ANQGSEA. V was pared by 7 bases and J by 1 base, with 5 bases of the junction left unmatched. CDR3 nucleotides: TGCAGCGCCCGAGGACTAGCGGGGGGCCAAGAGACCCAGTACTTC. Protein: CSARGLAGGQETQYF.

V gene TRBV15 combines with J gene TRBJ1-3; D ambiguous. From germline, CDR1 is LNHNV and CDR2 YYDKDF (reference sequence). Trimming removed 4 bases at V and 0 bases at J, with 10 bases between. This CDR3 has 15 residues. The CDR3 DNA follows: TGTGCCACCAGCACCATTCCCAGCTCTGGAAACACCATATATTTT. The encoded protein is CATSTIPSSGNTIYF.

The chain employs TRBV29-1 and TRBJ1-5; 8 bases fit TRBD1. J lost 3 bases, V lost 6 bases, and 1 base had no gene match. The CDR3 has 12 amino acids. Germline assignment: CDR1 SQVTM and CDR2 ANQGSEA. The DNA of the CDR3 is TGCAGCGTGGGACAGGACAATCAGCCCCAGCATTTT. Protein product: CSVGQDNQPQHF. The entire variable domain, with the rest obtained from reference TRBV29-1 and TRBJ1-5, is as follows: SAVISQKPSRDICQRGTSLTIQCQVDSQVTMMFWYRQQPGQSLTLIATANQGSEATYESGFVIDKFPISRPNLTFSTLTVSNMSPEDSSIYLCSVGQDNQPQHFGDGTRLSIL.

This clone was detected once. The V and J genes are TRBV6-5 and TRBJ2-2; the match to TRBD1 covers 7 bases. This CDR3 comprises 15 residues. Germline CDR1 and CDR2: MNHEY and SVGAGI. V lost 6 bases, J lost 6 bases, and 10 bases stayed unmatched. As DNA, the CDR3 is TGTGCCAGCAGAGGGGGCCTGGCAAGGGCCGGGGAGCTGTTTTTT. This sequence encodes CASRGGLARAGELFF.

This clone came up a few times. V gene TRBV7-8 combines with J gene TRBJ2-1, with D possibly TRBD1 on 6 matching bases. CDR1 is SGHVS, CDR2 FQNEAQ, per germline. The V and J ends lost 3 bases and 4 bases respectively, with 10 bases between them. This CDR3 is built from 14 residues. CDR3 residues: CASSLQGHYNEQFF. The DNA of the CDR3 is TGTGCCAGCAGCTTGCAGGGACATTACAATGAGCAGTTCTTC.

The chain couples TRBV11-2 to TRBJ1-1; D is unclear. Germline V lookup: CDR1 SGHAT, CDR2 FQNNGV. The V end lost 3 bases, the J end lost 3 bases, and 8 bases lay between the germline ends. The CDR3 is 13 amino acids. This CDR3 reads CASSLESYTEAFF. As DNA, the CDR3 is TGTGCCAGCAGCTTGGAGAGTTACACTGAAGCTTTCTTT.

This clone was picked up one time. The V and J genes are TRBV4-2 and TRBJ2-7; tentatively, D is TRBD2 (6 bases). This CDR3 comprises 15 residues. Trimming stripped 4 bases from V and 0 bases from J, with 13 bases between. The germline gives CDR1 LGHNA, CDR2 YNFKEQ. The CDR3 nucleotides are TGTGCCAGCAGCCCCGATGGGGGGAGCTCCTACGAGCAGTACTTC. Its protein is CASSPDGGSSYEQYF.

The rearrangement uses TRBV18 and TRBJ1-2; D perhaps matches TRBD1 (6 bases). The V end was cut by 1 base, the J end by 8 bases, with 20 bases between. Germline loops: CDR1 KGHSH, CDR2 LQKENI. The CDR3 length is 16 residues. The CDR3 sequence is CASSPLGNQGSRGYTF. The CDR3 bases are TGTGCCAGCTCACCACTTGGGAATCAGGGGTCGAGAGGCTACACCTTC.

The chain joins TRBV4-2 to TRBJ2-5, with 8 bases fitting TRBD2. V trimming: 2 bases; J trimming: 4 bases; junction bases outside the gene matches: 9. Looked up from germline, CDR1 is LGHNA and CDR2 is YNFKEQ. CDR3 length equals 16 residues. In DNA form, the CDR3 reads TGTGCCAGCAGCCAACTAGGCGGGGGGCTCGGAGAGACCCAGTACTTC. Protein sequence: CASSQLGGGLGETQYF.

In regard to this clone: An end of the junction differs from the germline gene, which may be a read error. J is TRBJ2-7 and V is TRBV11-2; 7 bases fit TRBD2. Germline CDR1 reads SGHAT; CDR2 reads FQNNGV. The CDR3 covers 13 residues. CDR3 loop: CAWEGTATYEQYF. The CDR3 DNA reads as TGCGCTTGGGAGGGGACCGCCACCTACGAGCAGTACTTC. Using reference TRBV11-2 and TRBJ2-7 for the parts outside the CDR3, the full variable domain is EAGVAQSPRYKIIEKRQSVAFWCNPISGHATLYWYQQILGQGPKLLIQFQNNGVVDDSQLPKDRFSAERLKGVDSTLKIQPAKLEDSAVYLCAWEGTATYEQYFGPGTRLTVT.

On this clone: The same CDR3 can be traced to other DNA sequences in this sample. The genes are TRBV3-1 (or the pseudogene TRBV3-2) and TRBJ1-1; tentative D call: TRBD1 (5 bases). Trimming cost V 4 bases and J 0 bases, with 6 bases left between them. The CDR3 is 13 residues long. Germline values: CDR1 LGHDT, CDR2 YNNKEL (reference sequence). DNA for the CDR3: TGTGCCAGCAGCCGACAGTTGAACACTGAAGCTTTCTTT. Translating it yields CASSRQLNTEAFF.

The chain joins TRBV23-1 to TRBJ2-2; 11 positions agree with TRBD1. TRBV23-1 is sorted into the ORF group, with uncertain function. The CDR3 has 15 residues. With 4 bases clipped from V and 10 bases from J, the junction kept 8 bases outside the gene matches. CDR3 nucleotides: TGCGCCAGCAGTCGAACCTGGACAGGGGGCTTGGAGCTGTTTTTT. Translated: CASSRTWTGGLELFF.

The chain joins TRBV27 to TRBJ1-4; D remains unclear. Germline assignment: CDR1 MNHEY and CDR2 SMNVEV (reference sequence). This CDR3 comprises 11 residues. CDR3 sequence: CAAGTNEKLFF. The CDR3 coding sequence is TGTGCAGCAGGCACTAATGAAAAACTGTTTTTT.

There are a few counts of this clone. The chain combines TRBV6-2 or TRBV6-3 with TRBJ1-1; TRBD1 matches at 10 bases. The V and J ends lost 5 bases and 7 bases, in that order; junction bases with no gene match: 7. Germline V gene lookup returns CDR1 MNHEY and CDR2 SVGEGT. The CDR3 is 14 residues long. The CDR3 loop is CASSRPGTGDEAFF. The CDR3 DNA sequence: TGTGCCAGCAGTCGACCCGGGACAGGGGATGAAGCTTTCTTT.

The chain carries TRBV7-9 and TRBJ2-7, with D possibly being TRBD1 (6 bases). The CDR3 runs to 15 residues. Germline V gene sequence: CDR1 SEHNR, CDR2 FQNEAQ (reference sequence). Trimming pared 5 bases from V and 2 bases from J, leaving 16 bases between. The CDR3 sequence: CASSSPGHGAYEQYF. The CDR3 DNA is TGTGCCAGCAGCAGCCCGGGACACGGTGCCTACGAGCAGTACTTC. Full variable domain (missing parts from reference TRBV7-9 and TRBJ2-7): DTGVSQNPRHKITKRGQNVTFRCDPISEHNRLYWYRQTLGQGPEFLTYFQNEAQLEKSRLLSDRFSAERPKGSFSTLEIQRTEQGDSAMYLCASSSPGHGAYEQYFGPGTRLTVT.